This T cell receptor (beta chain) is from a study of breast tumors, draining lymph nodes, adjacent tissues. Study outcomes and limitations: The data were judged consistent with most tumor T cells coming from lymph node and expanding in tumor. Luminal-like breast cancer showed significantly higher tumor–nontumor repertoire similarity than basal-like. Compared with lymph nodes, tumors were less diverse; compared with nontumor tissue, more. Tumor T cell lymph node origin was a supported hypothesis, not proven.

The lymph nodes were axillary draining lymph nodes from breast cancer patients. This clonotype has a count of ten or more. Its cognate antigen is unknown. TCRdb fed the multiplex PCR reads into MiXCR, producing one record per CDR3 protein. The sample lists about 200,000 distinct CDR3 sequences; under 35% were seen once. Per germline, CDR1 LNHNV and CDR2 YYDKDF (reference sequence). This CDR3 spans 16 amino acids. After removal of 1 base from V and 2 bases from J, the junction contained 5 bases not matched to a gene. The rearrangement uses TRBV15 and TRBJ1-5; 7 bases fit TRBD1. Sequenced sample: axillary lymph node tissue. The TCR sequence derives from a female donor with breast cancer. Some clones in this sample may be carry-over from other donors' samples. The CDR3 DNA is TGTGCCACCAGCAGAGCTGGTGACAGGGGCAATCAGCCCCAGCATTTT. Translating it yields CATSRAGDRGNQPQHF.